The subject of this entry is one TCR beta chain. What it binds is not known. J was trimmed by 1 base and V by 3 bases; bases with no gene match: 20. Germline V gene sequence: CDR1 SQVTM, CDR2 ANQGSEA. CDR3 length equals 20 residues. UMIs and a universal primer site were added when TCR cDNA was made by 5'RACE template switching. Each CDR3 protein is one row after TCRdb ran MiXCR on the 5' RACE reads. There are about 500,000 distinct CDR3 sequences in the sample; about a sixth occur only once, and roughly 17% lies in the top ten. This specimen comes from a study of T cells after yellow fever vaccination. General observations from the study: Weaker, the secondary response had a peak occurring faster, on day 5 versus 15. The bulk population could contribute abundant contaminating clonotypes to FACS-sorted repertoires. Post-booster repertoires again held most primary-vaccination clones (about 96% CD4, around 90% CD8).

This chain uses TRBV29-1 with TRBJ2-1; 8 nucleotides agree with TRBD1. The TCR comes from a man younger than 35 who received the YFV17D yellow fever vaccine. The source material was PBMCs, sampled 4 to 6 days after the first yellow fever vaccination. CDR3 in amino acids: CSVEPVSQGAFGGSYNEQFF. CDR3 nucleotide sequence: TGCAGCGTTGAGCCGGTATCCCAGGGGGCATTCGGAGGATCCTACAATGAGCAGTTCTTC.